The present entry profiles one T cell receptor beta chain with its context. Focal radiation was given together with CTLA-4 blockade (ipilimumab) to patients with chemo-refractory metastatic non-small-cell lung cancer. Here immunoSEQ multiplex PCR was the method, and the copy in TCRdb shows in-frame clones only, minus some. The sample includes some 52,000 clones, approximately 79% seen only once; the top ten take under 3.5%. The data were taken from a study of radiotherapy plus CTLA-4 blockade in lung cancer. Study as a whole: The study recorded objective responses in 15% to 20% of patients and disease control in 31%.

The TCR was taken from a human donor with non-small cell lung cancer who had a partial response to radiotherapy plus ipilimumab. The sequences come from peripheral blood, collected from a patient treated with radiotherapy plus ipilimumab.

The CDR3 reads CASSLTHSYEQYF. The CDR3 DNA reads TGTGCCAGCAGTTTGACTCATTCCTACGAGCAGTACTTC. The chain joins TRBV6-6 to TRBJ2-7; D is ambiguous. The ends were cut back, 4 bases at V and 1 base at J, with 8 bases in the middle. Germline V gene sequence: CDR1 MNHNY, CDR2 SVGAGI (reference sequence). This CDR3 has 13 amino acids.